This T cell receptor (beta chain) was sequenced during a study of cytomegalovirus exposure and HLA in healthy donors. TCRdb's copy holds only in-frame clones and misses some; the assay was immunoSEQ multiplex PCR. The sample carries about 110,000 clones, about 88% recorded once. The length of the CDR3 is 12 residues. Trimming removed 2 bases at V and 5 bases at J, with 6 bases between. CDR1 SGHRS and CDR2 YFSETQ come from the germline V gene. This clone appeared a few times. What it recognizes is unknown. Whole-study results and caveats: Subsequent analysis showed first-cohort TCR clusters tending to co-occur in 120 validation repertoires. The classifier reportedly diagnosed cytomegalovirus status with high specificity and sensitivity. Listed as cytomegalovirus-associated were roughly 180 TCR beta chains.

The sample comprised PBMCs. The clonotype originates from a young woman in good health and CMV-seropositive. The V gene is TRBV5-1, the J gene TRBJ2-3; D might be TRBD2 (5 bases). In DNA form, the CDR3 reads TGCGCCAGCAGCTTAGAGGGAGATACGCAGTATTTT. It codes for CASSLEGDTQYF.